The sequence of this T cell receptor beta chain was determined in a study of beta chain features in type 1 diabetes. About this clone itself: Its antigen is undetermined.

Study conclusions and caveats: In every one of the four CD4+ subsets, TCRB CDR3s were moderately but significantly shorter in Type 1 diabetes patients.

CDR3 length equals 18 residues. J gave up 0 bases and V 4 bases, and 11 bases lay outside the gene matches. Germline values: CDR1 LNHDA, CDR2 SQIVND (reference sequence). Expressed TCRB transcripts were sequenced, since all the RNA that had been isolated was reverse transcribed. Profiled with immunoSEQ multiplex PCR; TCRdb holds only in-frame clones, not every one. The sample lists 300,000 to 400,000 clones; roughly a tenth were seen once. The source of this sequence is a young man with type 1 diabetes. The chain carries TRBV19 and TRBJ2-4; TRBD1 agrees at 8 bases. The sequenced sample consisted of central memory CD4+ T cells from blood. This chain's CDR3 is CASSTGTGGQLAKNIQYF. DNA of the CDR3: TGTGCCAGTAGTACTGGGACAGGCGGTCAACTAGCCAAAAACATTCAGTACTTC.